Below are 11 T cell receptor beta chains sequenced from a single sample in a study of somatic mutations in cytotoxic T cells in rheumatoid arthritis. TCRdb's table, derived via immunoSEQ multiplex PCR, lists solely in-frame clones and lacks some. This table has some 14,000 clones, less than 80% appearing once. Sequencing used CD8+ T cells sorted from blood. Source of these receptors: an adult with rheumatoid arthritis.

The rearrangement joins TRBV7-2 to TRBJ2-7; 8 bases fit TRBD2. The CDR3 length is 17 residues. With V trimmed by 4 bases and J by 2 bases, 13 bases remained unmatched. Germline CDR1 SGHTA, CDR2 FQGNSA. The DNA for the CDR3 is TGTGCCAGCAGCTCCTTGTATGTGGCGGGGGGCCCCTACGAGCAGTACTTC. Translated, it gives CASSSLYVAGGPYEQYF.

As to this clone: The sample has other DNA sequences that encode this CDR3 too. The chain recombines TRBV19 with TRBJ2-3; 10 bases match TRBD2. The CDR3 sequence is 15 residues long. Trimming cost V 5 bases and J 2 bases; bases outside gene matches: 4. Germline CDR1 is LNHDA and CDR2 is SQIVND (reference sequence). The CDR3 nucleotides are TGTGCCAGTAGTCCTAGCGGGGGATACACAGATACGCAGTATTTT. It yields the protein CASSPSGGYTDTQYF.

This chain links TRBV19 with TRBJ1-5; D is unresolved. V gave up 1 base and J gave up 0 bases, with 4 bases separating them. Germline V lookup: CDR1 LNHDA, CDR2 SQIVND (reference sequence). CDR3 length: 14 residues. In DNA form, the CDR3 reads TGTGCCAGTAGTATAGTAGCTAGCAATCAGCCCCAGCATTTT. It codes for CASSIVASNQPQHF.

V and J are TRBV6-5 and TRBJ1-5; no clear D. Germline lookup yields CDR1 MNHEY and CDR2 SVGAGI. CDR3 length: 15 amino acids. Trimming left V 0 bases short and J 4 bases short, with 10 bases between. CDR3 DNA sequence: TGTGCCAGCAGTTACTCGCGGTTAGGAAATCAGCCCCAGCATTTT. It yields the protein CASSYSRLGNQPQHF.

The V gene is TRBV9, the J gene TRBJ1-2; D is undetermined. Germline loops: CDR1 SGDLS, CDR2 YYNGEE. The length of the CDR3 is 16 residues. Trimming removed 0 bases from V and 1 base from J, with 13 bases in between. The CDR3 here is CASSVVSSTSNYGYTF. DNA for the CDR3: TGTGCCAGCAGCGTAGTTTCATCTACGAGTAACTATGGCTACACCTTC.

J is TRBJ1-1 and V is TRBV6-1, with TRBD1 matching 7 bases. The germline V gene has CDR1 MNHNS and CDR2 SASEGT. The CDR3 is 15 residues long. Trimming at V came to 4 bases and at J to 0 bases, leaving 5 bases not matched to a gene. The CDR3 DNA reads as TGTGCCAGCAGTGCCAACAGGGGAATGAACACTGAAGCTTTCTTT. Protein product: CASSANRGMNTEAFF.

V gene TRBV7-9 combines with J gene TRBJ2-1; maybe TRBD1 (5 bases). The V gene lost 3 bases and the J gene lost 10 bases, with 19 bases spanning the gap. CDR3 size: 15 residues. Germline CDR1 is SEHNR and CDR2 is FQNEAQ (reference sequence). The CDR3 DNA reads as TGTGCCAGCAGCTTCCCGACCAAGGGGTTTCGGGAGCAGTTCTTC. Its protein product is CASSFPTKGFREQFF.

This clone has a handful of counts. The rearrangement joins TRBV7-9 to TRBJ1-2, with 7 bases that match TRBD1. The CDR3 extends over 16 amino acids. Germline-derived CDR1 and CDR2 are SEHNR and FQNEAQ (reference sequence). V lost 1 base, J lost 6 bases, and 11 bases stayed unmatched. CDR3 residues: CASSLEAPDRSDGYTF. In nucleotides, the CDR3 is TGTGCCAGCAGCTTAGAGGCCCCGGACAGGTCTGATGGCTACACCTTC.

This rearrangement joins TRBV6-5 to TRBJ1-1; 7 nucleotides agree with TRBD1. Germline V lookup: CDR1 MNHEY, CDR2 SVGAGI. CDR3 length equals 13 residues. Trimming removed 5 bases from V and 8 bases from J; junction bases left unmatched: 8. CDR3: CASSESGTVEAFF. The CDR3 DNA sequence: TGTGCCAGCAGTGAAAGCGGGACAGTAGAAGCTTTCTTT.

The chain combines TRBV6-1 with TRBJ2-5, with 8 bases aligning to TRBD1. Germline V lookup: CDR1 MNHNS, CDR2 SASEGT. The CDR3 spans 15 residues. With V trimmed by 2 bases and J by 5 bases, 7 bases remained unmatched. The CDR3 coding sequence is TGTGCCAGCAGTGAAATCGCAGGGGGCATGGAGACCCAGTACTTC. It translates to CASSEIAGGMETQYF.

The CDR3 region is CASSSRGHFYEQYF. CDR3 DNA: TGTGCCAGCAGTTCAAGGGGTCATTTTTACGAGCAGTACTTC. This chain uses TRBV6-1 with TRBJ2-7, with D maybe TRBD1 (5 bases). V shed 5 bases and J shed 4 bases, with 15 bases lying between them. The CDR3 sequence is 14 residues long. Germline-derived CDR1 and CDR2 are MNHNS and SASEGT.